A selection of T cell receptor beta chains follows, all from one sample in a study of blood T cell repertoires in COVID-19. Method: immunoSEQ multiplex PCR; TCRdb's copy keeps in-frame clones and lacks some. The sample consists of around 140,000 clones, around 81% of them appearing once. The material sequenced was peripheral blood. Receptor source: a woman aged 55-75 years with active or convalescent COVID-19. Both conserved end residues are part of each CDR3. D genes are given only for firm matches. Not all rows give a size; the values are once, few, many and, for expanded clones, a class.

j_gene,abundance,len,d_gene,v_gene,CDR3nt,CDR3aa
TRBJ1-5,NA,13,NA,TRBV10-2,TGCGCCAGCAGTCTAGGAGAGGGTCAGCCCCAGCATTTT,CASSLGEGQPQHF
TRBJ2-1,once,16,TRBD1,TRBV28,TGTGCCAGCAGTTATCCCACAGGGGGTATCTACAATGAGCAGTTCTTC,CASSYPTGGIYNEQFF
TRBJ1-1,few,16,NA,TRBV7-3,TGTGCCAGCAGTCTCAATGGGGGACACCTGAACACTGAAGCTTTCTTT,CASSLNGGHLNTEAFF
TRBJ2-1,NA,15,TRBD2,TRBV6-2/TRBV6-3,TGTGCCAGCAGTTACTCGGGCGGGAGGGGGCATGAGCAGTTCTTC,CASSYSGGRGHEQFF
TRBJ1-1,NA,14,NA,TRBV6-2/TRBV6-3,TGTGCCAGCAGTTACAACAGGGTGGGGACTGAAGCTTTCTTT,CASSYNRVGTEAFF
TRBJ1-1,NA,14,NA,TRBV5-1,TGCGCCAGCAGCCCGGGGTCCTTGAACACTGAAGCTTTCTTT,CASSPGSLNTEAFF
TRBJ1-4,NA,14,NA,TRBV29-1,TGCAGCGTTGAAGAGGCCAGGGCTCCCGAAAAACTGTTTTTT,CSVEEARAPEKLFF
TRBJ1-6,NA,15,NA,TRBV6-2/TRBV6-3,TGTGCCAGCAGTTACCCGCCGACAGTCGGTTCACCCCTCCACTTT,CASSYPPTVGSPLHF
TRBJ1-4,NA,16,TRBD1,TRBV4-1,TGCGCCAGCAGCCAAGAAGGCGGCAGGGGGAGTGAAAAACTGTTTTTT,CASSQEGGRGSEKLFF
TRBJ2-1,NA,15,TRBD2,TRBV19,TGTGCCAGTAGTATAGCGGGGGGGCCGTACAATGAGCAGTTCTTC,CASSIAGGPYNEQFF
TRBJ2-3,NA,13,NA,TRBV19,TGTGCCAGTACCGGGGAGGGCACAGATACGCAGTATTTT,CASTGEGTDTQYF